Listed below are T cell receptor beta chains from one sample, sequenced in a study of blood T cell repertoires in COVID-19. The data were produced by immunoSEQ multiplex PCR, yet TCRdb's version contains in-frame clones alone and is incomplete. The sample records fewer than 350,000 clones, 80% to 90% being singletons. Sequencing input: PBMCs or T cells enriched from blood (not recorded which). The source is a man aged 30-40 years who had recovered from COVID-19. Both conserved end residues are part of each CDR3. D genes are given only for firm matches. Rows give clone size only sometimes, using once, few, many, or a class for an expanded clone.

D gene: NA
J gene: TRBJ1-3
V gene: TRBV3-1/TRBV3-2
clone size: NA
CDR3 protein: CASSPGAPGGNTIYF
CDR3 DNA: TGTGCCAGCAGCCCCGGCGCGCCGGGAGGAAACACCATATATTTT

D gene: NA
J gene: TRBJ1-2
V gene: TRBV4-1
clone size: NA
CDR3 protein: CASSQEMGGIYGYTF
CDR3 DNA: TGCGCCAGCAGCCAAGAGATGGGGGGGATCTATGGCTACACCTTC

D gene: TRBD1
J gene: TRBJ1-5
V gene: TRBV5-1
clone size: NA
CDR3 protein: CASSEPGQENYSNQPQHF
CDR3 DNA: TGCGCCAGCAGCGAGCCGGGACAGGAAAACTATAGCAATCAGCCCCAGCATTTT

D gene: NA
J gene: TRBJ1-3
V gene: TRBV5-1
clone size: NA
CDR3 protein: CASSASGTSGNTIYF
CDR3 DNA: TGCGCCAGCAGCGCCTCGGGGACATCTGGAAACACCATATATTTT

D gene: NA
J gene: TRBJ2-2
V gene: TRBV5-4
clone size: NA
CDR3 protein: CASSLGGAAGELFF
CDR3 DNA: TGTGCCAGCAGCTTGGGTGGGGCGGCCGGGGAGCTGTTTTTT

D gene: TRBD2
J gene: TRBJ2-3
V gene: TRBV6-5
clone size: NA
CDR3 protein: CASSMGLAGVDTQYF
CDR3 DNA: TGTGCCAGCAGCATGGGACTAGCGGGGGTTGATACGCAGTATTTT

D gene: NA
J gene: TRBJ1-2
V gene: TRBV12-3/TRBV12-4
clone size: NA
CDR3 protein: CASSRDLLYGYTF
CDR3 DNA: TGTGCCAGCAGCCGGGATCTTCTCTATGGCTACACCTTC

D gene: NA
J gene: TRBJ2-7
V gene: TRBV18
clone size: once
CDR3 protein: CASSPLTGGAYEQYF
CDR3 DNA: TGTGCCAGCTCACCATTGACTGGAGGTGCCTACGAGCAGTACTTC

D gene: NA
J gene: TRBJ1-1
V gene: TRBV4-3
clone size: NA
CDR3 protein: CASSQDRGGGTEAFF
CDR3 DNA: TGCGCCAGCAGCCAAGATCGAGGCGGGGGCACTGAAGCTTTCTTT

D gene: NA
J gene: TRBJ1-1
V gene: TRBV7-2
clone size: NA
CDR3 protein: CASSLVGPRFSGGAFF
CDR3 DNA: TGTGCCAGCAGCTTAGTGGGGCCCAGGTTTAGTGGCGGAGCTTTCTTT

D gene: NA
J gene: TRBJ1-4
V gene: TRBV3-1/TRBV3-2
clone size: NA
CDR3 protein: CASSQSWERSEKLFF
CDR3 DNA: TGTGCCAGCAGCCAGTCCTGGGAGCGGTCGGAAAAACTGTTTTTT

D gene: NA
J gene: TRBJ2-1
V gene: TRBV24-1
clone size: NA
CDR3 protein: CATSEAPGRGTENEQFF
CDR3 DNA: TGTGCCACCAGTGAGGCCCCAGGCAGGGGAACGGAGAATGAGCAGTTCTTC

D gene: NA
J gene: TRBJ1-2
V gene: TRBV3-1/TRBV3-2
clone size: NA
CDR3 protein: CASSARGIYGYTF
CDR3 DNA: TGTGCCAGCAGCGCCAGGGGAATCTATGGCTACACCTTC

D gene: NA
J gene: TRBJ2-5
V gene: TRBV9
clone size: few
CDR3 protein: CASSVVGSGQETQYF
CDR3 DNA: TGTGCCAGCAGCGTAGTTGGTTCAGGGCAAGAGACCCAGTACTTC

D gene: NA
J gene: TRBJ1-5
V gene: TRBV6-5
clone size: NA
CDR3 protein: CASSGDDSSNQPQHF
CDR3 DNA: TGTGCCAGCAGCGGCGACGACAGTAGCAATCAGCCCCAGCATTTT

D gene: NA
J gene: TRBJ1-5
V gene: TRBV4-2
clone size: NA
CDR3 protein: CASSQDIGVTNQPQHF
CDR3 DNA: TGTGCCAGCAGCCAAGATATAGGGGTGACAAATCAGCCCCAGCATTTT

D gene: TRBD2
J gene: TRBJ2-1
V gene: TRBV11-3
clone size: NA
CDR3 protein: CASSQRGGYNEQFF
CDR3 DNA: TGTGCCAGCAGCCAGCGGGGGGGATACAATGAGCAGTTCTTC

D gene: NA
J gene: TRBJ1-2
V gene: TRBV6-5
clone size: NA
CDR3 protein: CASRTTANYGYTF
CDR3 DNA: TGTGCCAGCAGAACGACAGCCAACTATGGCTACACCTTC

D gene: TRBD1
J gene: TRBJ1-5
V gene: TRBV30
clone size: few
CDR3 protein: CAWSGQGDQPQHF
CDR3 DNA: TGTGCCTGGAGTGGACAGGGGGATCAGCCCCAGCATTTT

D gene: TRBD2
J gene: TRBJ2-3
V gene: TRBV4-2
clone size: NA
CDR3 protein: CASSDSGGFNADTQYF
CDR3 DNA: TGTGCCAGCAGTGATAGCGGGGGGTTTAACGCAGATACGCAGTATTTT